A selection of T cell receptor beta chains follows, all from one sample in a study of regulatory T cells in long-lasting Graves disease. One entry per CDR3 protein, called by TCRdb with MiXCR from the multiplex PCR reads. This sample carries some 370,000 distinct CDR3 sequences, 23% of them seen once, and the ten largest clones take roughly a quarter. The sample in question was peripheral blood mononuclear cells (PBMCs), obtained when the disease was refractory, from a patient treated with antithyroid drugs. All receptors derive from a woman in her 40s with Graves disease. Each CDR3 is given with its conserved first and last residue. A D gene is named only where the DNA matches it firmly. Size is omitted from some rows. Given values are once, few, many or a class for expanded clones.

V: TRBV10-2; J: TRBJ2-5; size: -; D: TRBD1; DNA: TGCGCCAGCAGGTTACAGGGGGTGTTACAAGAGACCCAGTACTTC; CDR3: CASRLQGVLQETQYF
V: TRBV6-5; J: TRBJ2-1; size: -; D: TRBD1; DNA: TGTGCCAGCAGTTACCAGACAGGGACCCCTAATGAGCAGTTCTTC; CDR3: CASSYQTGTPNEQFF
V: TRBV4-1; J: TRBJ2-7; size: -; D: TRBD2; DNA: TGCGCCAGCAGCCAACCGACTAGCGGGAGATTCGAGCAGTACTTC; CDR3: CASSQPTSGRFEQYF
V: TRBV12-3/TRBV12-4; J: TRBJ1-1; size: few; D: TRBD1; DNA: TGTGCCAGCACCTCAAGGGACAGGGGTTACACTGAAGCTTTCTTT; CDR3: CASTSRDRGYTEAFF
V: TRBV12-3/TRBV12-4; J: TRBJ2-7; size: -; D: -; DNA: TGTGCCAGCAGTATACAGGGTTATGCCTACGAGCAGTACTTC; CDR3: CASSIQGYAYEQYF
V: TRBV15; J: TRBJ2-4; size: few; D: -; DNA: TGTGCCACCAGCAGAGAGACAGGTTTGGGGAAAAACATTCAGTACTTC; CDR3: CATSRETGLGKNIQYF
V: TRBV7-2; J: TRBJ1-1; size: many; D: -; DNA: TGTGCCAGCAGCCTCCTCATGAAGACTGAAGCTTTCTTT; CDR3: CASSLLMKTEAFF
V: TRBV20-1; J: TRBJ2-7; size: few; D: -; DNA: TGCAGTGCTAGGGGGACTTCTTATGGACCCAACTACGAGCAGTACTTC; CDR3: CSARGTSYGPNYEQYF
V: TRBV10-3; J: TRBJ2-2; size: few; D: -; DNA: TGTGCCATCAGTGGGGGGGCCCCCGGCACCGGGGAGCTGTTTTTT; CDR3: CAISGGAPGTGELFF
V: TRBV28; J: TRBJ1-2; size: many; D: TRBD1; DNA: TGTGCCAGCAGCCCGACAGGGTCCTATGGCTACACCTTC; CDR3: CASSPTGSYGYTF
V: TRBV10-3; J: TRBJ1-5; size: many; D: TRBD1; DNA: TGTGCCATCAGTGAGAGATTGGGGACAGGGAATCAGCCCCAGCATTTT; CDR3: CAISERLGTGNQPQHF
V: TRBV7-9; J: TRBJ1-5; size: few; D: TRBD1; DNA: TGTGCCAGCAGCAGCGGGACAGGGAAGGAAGGCAATCAGCCCCAGCATTTT; CDR3: CASSSGTGKEGNQPQHF
V: TRBV27; J: TRBJ1-6; size: many; D: -; DNA: TGTGCCAGCAGTTTAGGGGGAGTAATCCACTTT; CDR3: CASSLGGVIHF
V: TRBV6-1; J: TRBJ2-7; size: many; D: -; DNA: TGTGCCAGCAGCCCCGATGGCAGAAACTACGAGCAGTACTTC; CDR3: CASSPDGRNYEQYF
V: TRBV28; J: TRBJ1-5; size: many; D: -; DNA: TGTGCCAGCACCCCTGAAACGGTGAGGGCCCAGCATTTT; CDR3: CASTPETVRAQHF
V: TRBV28; J: TRBJ2-7; size: many; D: TRBD1; DNA: TGTGCCAGCAGGCCAACACAGGGGTACGCCTACGAGCAGTACTTC; CDR3: CASRPTQGYAYEQYF
V: TRBV6-1; J: TRBJ1-1; size: few; D: TRBD1; DNA: TGTGCCAGCATCTTAAAGAGAGAGGGGGCTAGGACTGAAGCTTTCTTT; CDR3: CASILKREGARTEAFF
V: TRBV30; J: TRBJ1-2; size: -; D: TRBD1; DNA: TGTGCCTGTGTACAGGGGGCATGCACCTTC; CDR3: CACVQGACTF
V: TRBV11-2; J: TRBJ1-1; size: many; D: TRBD1; DNA: TGTGCCAGCAGCTTGGGACAGATCGGTCCGAGAGCTTTCTTT; CDR3: CASSLGQIGPRAFF
V: TRBV5-1; J: TRBJ1-1; size: many; D: -; DNA: TGCGCCAGCAGCGGACTAGGAGGCACTGAAGCTTTCTTT; CDR3: CASSGLGGTEAFF
V: TRBV28; J: TRBJ2-4; size: many; D: -; DNA: TGTGCCAGCAGTCCCGCGACTAGGGAAGGGGTTGACATTCAGTACTTC; CDR3: CASSPATREGVDIQYF
V: TRBV20-1; J: TRBJ2-7; size: many; D: TRBD2; DNA: TGCAGTGCTAGTCTCCTAGCGGGACTTATGAACGAGCAGTACTTC; CDR3: CSASLLAGLMNEQYF
V: TRBV12-3/TRBV12-4; J: TRBJ2-7; size: many; D: TRBD1; DNA: TGTGCCAGCAGTTTTGGCCAGGGTGACAGGGGGTACGAGCAGTACTTC; CDR3: CASSFGQGDRGYEQYF
V: TRBV2; J: TRBJ1-6; size: many; D: -; DNA: TGTGCCAGCACTCAGGGGTTGAATAATTCACCCCTCCACTTT; CDR3: CASTQGLNNSPLHF
V: TRBV5-5; J: TRBJ2-6; size: few; D: -; DNA: TGTGCCAGCAGCTTGGCAGCGGATAAGTCTGGGGCCAACGTCCTGACTTTC; CDR3: CASSLAADKSGANVLTF
V: TRBV12-3/TRBV12-4; J: TRBJ2-1; size: -; D: TRBD2; DNA: TGTGCCAGCAACCTAAAACTAGCGGGAGTTCCCTTGATATATGAGCAGTTCTTC; CDR3: CASNLKLAGVPLIYEQFF
V: TRBV27; J: TRBJ2-1; size: few; D: -; DNA: TGTGCCAGCAGTTTAGGCAGCCCCTCCTACAATGAGCAGTTCTTC; CDR3: CASSLGSPSYNEQFF
V: TRBV20-1; J: TRBJ2-5; size: -; D: TRBD2; DNA: TGCAGTGCTAGAGATCTTGCGGGAGGGCAAGAGACCCAGTACTTC; CDR3: CSARDLAGGQETQYF
V: TRBV5-5; J: TRBJ1-3; size: few; D: -; DNA: TGTGCCAGCAGCTTGTTTGTCAGGGACTCTGGAAACACCATATATTTT; CDR3: CASSLFVRDSGNTIYF